Presented here are 27 T cell receptor beta chains from one specimen sequenced in a study of blood T cell repertoires in COVID-19. Libraries were prepared by immunoSEQ multiplex PCR; TCRdb keeps only in-frame clonotypes and omits some of them. This sample has about 120,000 clones; around nine tenths occur once, and the top ten carry about 2%. Sequenced: peripheral blood. These receptors all come from a woman aged 50 to 60 with acute or convalescent COVID-19.

This chain uses TRBV7-2 with TRBJ2-3; 8 nucleotides match TRBD2. The junction had 8 bases not matched to a gene; V was cut back by 2 bases and J by 1 base. Germline V gene sequence: CDR1 SGHTA, CDR2 FQGNSA. The CDR3 contains 17 residues. As DNA, the CDR3 is TGTGCCAGCAGCTTATCGCTAGCGGGCCTACGCACAGATACGCAGTATTTT. It yields the protein CASSLSLAGLRTDTQYF.

The chain links TRBV3-1 (or the pseudogene TRBV3-2) to TRBJ2-5; TRBD2 is a possible D gene (5 bases). V dropped 0 bases and J dropped 3 bases, with 11 bases sitting between them. This CDR3 is 15 amino acids long. Germline lookup yields CDR1 LGHDT and CDR2 YNNKEL (reference sequence). The CDR3 here is CASSQDGDSEETQYF. DNA of the CDR3: TGTGCCAGCAGCCAAGACGGCGATAGCGAAGAGACCCAGTACTTC.

V and J are TRBV5-5 and TRBJ2-2; 13 bases are a match to TRBD2. Trimming cost V 2 bases and J 0 bases; bases outside gene matches: 7. Looked up from germline, CDR1 is SGHKS and CDR2 is YYEKEE (reference sequence). This CDR3 is built from 19 residues. The CDR3 here is CASSFKPLAGGPNTGELFF. As DNA, the CDR3 is TGTGCCAGCAGCTTCAAACCACTAGCGGGAGGGCCGAACACCGGGGAGCTGTTTTTT.

The chain is built from TRBV11-2 and TRBJ2-1; perhaps TRBD2 as D (6 bases). Trimming left V 5 bases short and J 6 bases short, with 14 bases between. The CDR3 contains 14 residues. Germline assignment: CDR1 SGHAT and CDR2 FQNNGV. The CDR3 region is CASSQTRGFNEQFF. CDR3 in DNA: TGTGCCAGCAGCCAGACCCGGGGGTTCAATGAGCAGTTCTTC. Drawing the rest from reference TRBV11-2 and TRBJ2-1, the complete variable domain is EAGVAQSPRYKIIEKRQSVAFWCNPISGHATLYWYQQILGQGPKLLIQFQNNGVVDDSQLPKDRFSAERLKGVDSTLKIQPAKLEDSAVYLCASSQTRGFNEQFFGPGTRLTVL.

V usage is TRBV21-1 and J usage is TRBJ2-7; the D call of TRBD1 is as the table states it, not checked on the DNA. TRBV21-1 is marked as a pseudogene. This CDR3 is built from 15 residues. The CDR3 DNA is TGTGCCAGCAGCGAAACCGGGACAGGGACCTACGAGCAGTACTTC. This translates into CASSETGTGTYEQYF.

The sample holds one count of this clone. DNA of the CDR3: TGTGCCAGCAGCCGAACGGTTAGCGGGAGGTTTAGCATTCAGTACTTC. It codes for CASSRTVSGRFSIQYF. This chain connects TRBV7-9 to TRBJ2-4, with 10 bases that match TRBD2. The trim removed 5 bases at V and 9 bases at J, leaving 13 bases unmatched. CDR1 and CDR2 (germline): SEHNR, FQNEAQ (reference sequence). CDR3 length equals 16 residues.

The V and J genes are TRBV11-2 and TRBJ1-1; 11 nucleotides agree with TRBD1. CDR3 length: 18 residues. V shed 3 bases, J shed 0 bases, and the junction held 9 bases outside the gene matches. Looked up from germline, CDR1 is SGHAT and CDR2 is FQNNGV. CDR3 protein: CASSLGTGGSSLNTEAFF. Written as DNA, the CDR3 is TGTGCCAGCAGCTTGGGGACAGGGGGGTCTTCTTTGAACACTGAAGCTTTCTTT.

The V call is TRBV6-2 or TRBV6-3, the J call TRBJ1-1, with D perhaps matching TRBD1 (5 bases). Germline V gene data show CDR1 as MNHEY and CDR2 as SVGEGT. Trimming took off 2 bases at V and 4 bases at J, with 14 bases between the two ends. The CDR3 loop spans 15 amino acids. The CDR3 spells CASSYVGVSGTEAFF. In DNA form, the CDR3 reads TGTGCCAGCAGTTACGTAGGGGTGTCGGGCACTGAAGCTTTCTTT.

The J gene is TRBJ2-3, the V gene TRBV19, with TRBD1 matching 9 bases. CDR1 LNHDA and CDR2 SQIVND come from the germline V gene (reference sequence). Unmatched junction bases numbered 3, after V lost 6 bases and J lost 2 bases. CDR3 length: 14 amino acids. DNA for the CDR3: TGTGCCAGTAGCGACAGGGGGGCCACAGATACGCAGTATTTT. Its translation: CASSDRGATDTQYF.

The rearrangement uses TRBV5-1 and TRBJ2-5; TRBD2 agrees at 9 bases. Germline V gene lookup returns CDR1 SGHRS and CDR2 YFSETQ. The ends lost 5 bases at V and 4 bases at J; junction bases unmatched: 3. The CDR3 loop spans 13 amino acids. CDR3 sequence (DNA): TGCGCCAGCAGACTTAGCGGGGGAGAGACCCAGTACTTC. Translation: CASRLSGGETQYF.

The chain joins TRBV11-2 to TRBJ2-5; the match to TRBD2 covers 9 bases. The CDR3 loop spans 15 amino acids. Germline lookup yields CDR1 SGHAT and CDR2 FQNNGV. V gave up 1 base and J gave up 5 bases; unmatched junction bases: 5. CDR3 sequence reads: CASSLVGGRAETQYF. The CDR3 nucleotides are TGTGCCAGCAGCTTAGTGGGCGGGAGGGCCGAGACCCAGTACTTC.

The chain has TRBV7-2 and TRBJ1-1, with D uncertain. V dropped 1 base and J dropped 5 bases, with 11 bases sitting between them. Germline CDR1 is SGHTA and CDR2 is FQGNSA. The CDR3 sequence is 14 residues long. The CDR3 loop is CASSLVSGGTEAFF. The CDR3 coding sequence is TGTGCCAGCAGCTTAGTCTCGGGTGGGACTGAAGCTTTCTTT.

This clone was seen a single time. The chain joins TRBV5-8 to TRBJ1-2; D is ambiguous. CDR1 and CDR2 (germline): SGHTS, YDEGEE. The V and J ends lost 9 bases and 2 bases respectively, with 14 bases between them. This CDR3 spans 13 amino acids. The CDR3: CAKSRVLNYGYTF. In nucleotides, the CDR3 is TGTGCCAAGTCCCGGGTCCTAAACTATGGCTACACCTTC.

The V and J genes are TRBV12-2 and TRBJ1-2; the table's D call, TRBD1, was not checked against the DNA. TRBV12-2 is a documented pseudogene. The CDR3 runs to 13 residues. The CDR3 loop is CASRPTGDQGYTF. CDR3 nucleotide sequence: TGTGCAAGTCGTCCGACAGGGGATCAGGGCTACACCTTC.

The V and J genes are TRBV7-2 and TRBJ2-2, with TRBD2 matching 11 bases. V was clipped by 6 bases and J by 6 bases; unmatched bases: 9. Germline loops: CDR1 SGHTA, CDR2 FQGNSA. The CDR3 is made up of 16 amino acids. DNA of the CDR3: TGTGCCAGCAGACGAACTAGCGGGAGACAGGCCGGGGAGCTGTTTTTT. Amino acids: CASRRTSGRQAGELFF. Using reference TRBV7-2 and TRBJ2-2 for the parts outside the CDR3, the full variable domain is GAGVSQSPSNKVTEKGKDVELRCDPISGHTALYWYRQSLGQGLEFLIYFQGNSAPDKSGLPSDRFSAERTGGSVSTLTIQRTQQEDSAVYLCASRRTSGRQAGELFFGEGSRLTVL.

The chain couples TRBV18 to TRBJ1-1, with D tentatively TRBD1 (5 bases). Germline-derived CDR1 and CDR2 are KGHSH and LQKENI. The CDR3 is 16 residues long. V lost 5 bases, J lost 1 base, and 17 bases lay in between. CDR3 residues: CASSSDAGPGNTEAFF. In nucleotides, the CDR3 is TGTGCCAGCTCATCCGACGCAGGGCCGGGGAACACTGAAGCTTTCTTT.

The genes are TRBV27 and TRBJ2-1, with D maybe TRBD2 (6 bases). The CDR3 runs to 12 residues. Trimming left V 2 bases short and J 7 bases short, with 6 bases between. The germline V gene encodes CDR1 MNHEY and CDR2 SMNVEV (reference sequence). The DNA for the CDR3 is TGTGCCAGCAGTTTAAGCGGGAATGAGCAGTTCTTC. Its protein is CASSLSGNEQFF.

The chain couples TRBV5-6 to TRBJ2-4; TRBD2 is a possible D gene (5 bases). CDR3 length: 13 residues. Trimming pared 3 bases from V and 7 bases from J, leaving 11 bases between. Germline CDR1 is SGHDT and CDR2 is YYEEEE. CDR3 sequence (DNA): TGTGCCAGCAGCTCCGCTAGCACGAACATTCAGTACTTC. This encodes CASSSASTNIQYF.

V usage is TRBV6-5 and J usage is TRBJ1-3; perhaps TRBD1 as D (5 bases). Germline V gene lookup returns CDR1 MNHEY and CDR2 SVGAGI. V lost 0 bases and J lost 4, with 10 bases in between. This CDR3 contains 15 residues. The CDR3 here is CASSYSTTDGNTIYF. In DNA form, the CDR3 reads TGTGCCAGCAGTTACTCGACGACAGACGGAAACACCATATATTTT.

The chain has TRBV29-1 and TRBJ1-2; the D gene is possibly TRBD1 (6 bases). The length of the CDR3 is 14 residues. Germline assignment: CDR1 SQVTM and CDR2 ANQGSEA. V was pared by 4 bases and J by 6 bases, with 18 bases between. The chain's CDR3 is CSVVTHDRSNGYTF. In DNA form, the CDR3 reads TGCAGCGTTGTTACCCACGACAGGTCCAATGGCTACACCTTC.

V gene TRBV6-5 combines with J gene TRBJ1-1, with 7 bases fitting TRBD1. Trimming took 10 bases from V and 3 from J; bases not matched to a gene: 5. The CDR3 is 12 amino acids. From germline, CDR1 is MNHEY and CDR2 SVGAGI. The CDR3 region has the DNA TGTGCCATCACGACAGGGTACACTGAAGCTTTCTTT. Translated: CAITTGYTEAFF.

V is TRBV29-1 and J is TRBJ2-1; TRBD2 is a possible D gene (5 bases). Trimming took 3 bases from V and 5 from J, leaving 14 bases between them. This CDR3 spans 14 amino acids. Germline CDR1 is SQVTM and CDR2 is ANQGSEA. This chain's CDR3 is CSVDPRDGNNEQFF. CDR3 nucleotide sequence: TGCAGCGTTGATCCCCGAGACGGGAACAATGAGCAGTTCTTC.

The chain has TRBV7-2 and TRBJ1-2; TRBD1 matches at 10 bases. The CDR3 is made up of 16 amino acids. Trimming cost V 1 base and J 5 bases; bases outside gene matches: 7. Per germline, CDR1 SGHTA and CDR2 FQGNSA. The CDR3 here is CASSLVQGTGEYGYTF. For the CDR3, the DNA is TGTGCCAGCAGCTTAGTACAGGGGACAGGGGAATATGGCTACACCTTC. Drawing the rest from reference TRBV7-2 and TRBJ1-2, the complete variable domain is GAGVSQSPSNKVTEKGKDVELRCDPISGHTALYWYRQSLGQGLEFLIYFQGNSAPDKSGLPSDRFSAERTGGSVSTLTIQRTQQEDSAVYLCASSLVQGTGEYGYTFGSGTRLTVV.

This clone was observed a handful of times. This chain joins TRBV5-5 and TRBJ2-7, with a weak D call TRBD2 (5 bases). The CDR3 has 16 amino acids. Germline V gene data show CDR1 as SGHKS and CDR2 as YYEKEE (reference sequence). V lost 0 bases and J lost 3, with 16 bases in between. CDR3 in DNA: TGTGCCAGCAGCTTGGCCTGGAGAGGGAACAACTACGAGCAGTACTTC. This translates into CASSLAWRGNNYEQYF.

This chain links TRBV5-1 with TRBJ1-1; TRBD1 is a possible D gene (5 bases). Trimming took off 4 bases at V and 2 bases at J, with 12 bases between the two ends. This CDR3 is built from 14 residues. The germline CDR1 and CDR2 sequences are SGHRS and YFSETQ. DNA of the CDR3: TGCGCCAGCAGCAGGGGACTGATCAACACTGAAGCTTTCTTT. Translating it yields CASSRGLINTEAFF.

The chain has TRBV7-9 and TRBJ1-1; D is undetermined. Germline V gene lookup returns CDR1 SEHNR and CDR2 FQNEAQ (reference sequence). CDR3 length: 12 amino acids. Trimming took off 1 base at V and 6 bases at J, with 6 bases between the two ends. The CDR3 spells CASSLVAAEAFF. The DNA for the CDR3 is TGTGCCAGCAGCTTAGTGGCGGCTGAAGCTTTCTTT.

This clone was counted once. The chain recombines TRBV9 with TRBJ2-3; D possibly corresponds to TRBD2 (5 bases). In germline, CDR1 is SGDLS, CDR2 YYNGEE. V lost 0 bases and J lost 3, with 14 bases in between. CDR3 length equals 16 residues. The CDR3 DNA reads as TGTGCCAGCAGCGTAGCGGGGAGCGGTTGGACAGATACGCAGTATTTT. It translates to CASSVAGSGWTDTQYF. Full variable domain (remainder filled in from reference TRBV9 and TRBJ2-3): DSGVTQTPKHLITATGQRVTLRCSPRSGDLSVYWYQQSLDQGLQFLIQYYNGEERAKGNILERFSAQQFPDLHSELNLSSLELGDSALYFCASSVAGSGWTDTQYFGPGTRLTVL.